This TCR beta chain was sequenced for a study of blood T cells in healthy people across ages. Whole-study findings and limits: Long-lived donors carried more naive CD4+ cells and greater diversity than aged donors. Unsorted PBMCs prevented conclusive naive versus antigen-experienced comparison. The study lacked donor CMV status, which possibly confounded expanded clonotype changes.

V was clipped by 3 bases and J by 4 bases; unmatched bases: 6. Germline CDR1 is MGHRA and CDR2 is YSYEKL. This CDR3 has 15 amino acids. As concerns this clonotype: What it binds is unknown.

Alongside a J-beta primer mix, a sample-barcoded 5' primer served in a second PCR lasting 7 to 11 cycles. A template-switch adaptor with 12 random nucleotides tagged each cDNA molecule. TCRdb redid the calling of the 5' RACE reads with MiXCR, one entry per CDR3 protein. The table includes roughly 730,000 distinct CDR3 sequences, roughly 50% detected once. The chain couples TRBV4-1 to TRBJ1-5; 7 bases map to TRBD1. This clonotype originated in a middle-aged man in good health. The source material was blood. CDR3 sequence (DNA): TGCGCCAGCAGCCATCTCCCGGGACAGAATCAGCCCCAGCATTTT. It encodes CASSHLPGQNQPQHF.